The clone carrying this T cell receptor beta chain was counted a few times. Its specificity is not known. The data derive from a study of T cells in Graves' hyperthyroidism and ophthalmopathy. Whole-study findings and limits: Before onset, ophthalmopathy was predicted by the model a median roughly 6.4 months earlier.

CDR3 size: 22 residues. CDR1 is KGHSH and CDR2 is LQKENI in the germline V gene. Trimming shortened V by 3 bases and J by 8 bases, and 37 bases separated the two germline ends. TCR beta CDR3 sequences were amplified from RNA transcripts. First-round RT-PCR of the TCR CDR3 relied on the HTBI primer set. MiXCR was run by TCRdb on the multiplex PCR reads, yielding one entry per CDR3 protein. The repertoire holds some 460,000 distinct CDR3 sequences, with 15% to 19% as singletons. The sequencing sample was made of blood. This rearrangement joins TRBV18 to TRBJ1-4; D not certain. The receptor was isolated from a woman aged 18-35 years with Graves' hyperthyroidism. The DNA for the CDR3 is TGTGCCAGCTCACCCTACCAGATTCGAGGAGGTTTAGCGGCAGCCGGTGAGGAAAAACTGTTTTTT. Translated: CASSPYQIRGGLAAAGEEKLFF.